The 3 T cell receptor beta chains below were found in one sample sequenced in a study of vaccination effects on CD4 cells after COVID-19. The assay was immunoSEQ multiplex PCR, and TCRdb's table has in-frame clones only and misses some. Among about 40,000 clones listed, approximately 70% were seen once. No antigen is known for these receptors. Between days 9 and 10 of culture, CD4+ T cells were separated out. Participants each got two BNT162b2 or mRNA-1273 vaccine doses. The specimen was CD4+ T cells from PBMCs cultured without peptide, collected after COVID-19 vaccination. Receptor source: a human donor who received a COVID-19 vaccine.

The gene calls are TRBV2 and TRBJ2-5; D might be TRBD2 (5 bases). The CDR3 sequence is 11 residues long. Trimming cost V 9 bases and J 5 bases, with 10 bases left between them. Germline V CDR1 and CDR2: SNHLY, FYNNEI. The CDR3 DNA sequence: TGTGCCAGTGCGTGGGAGGAGACCCAGTACTTC. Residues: CASAWEETQYF.

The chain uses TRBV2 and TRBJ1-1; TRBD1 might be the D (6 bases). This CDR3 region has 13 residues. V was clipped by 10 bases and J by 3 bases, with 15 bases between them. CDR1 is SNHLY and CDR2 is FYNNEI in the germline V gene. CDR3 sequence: CATAGDSYTEAFF. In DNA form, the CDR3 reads TGTGCCACCGCAGGGGATTCGTACACTGAAGCTTTCTTT.

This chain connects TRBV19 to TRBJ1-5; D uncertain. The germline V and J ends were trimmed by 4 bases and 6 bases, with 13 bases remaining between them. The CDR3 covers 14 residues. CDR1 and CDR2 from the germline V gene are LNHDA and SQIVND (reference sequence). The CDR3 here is CASSSLGGSQPQHF. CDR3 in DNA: TGTGCCAGTAGTAGTTTGGGAGGGAGTCAGCCCCAGCATTTT.